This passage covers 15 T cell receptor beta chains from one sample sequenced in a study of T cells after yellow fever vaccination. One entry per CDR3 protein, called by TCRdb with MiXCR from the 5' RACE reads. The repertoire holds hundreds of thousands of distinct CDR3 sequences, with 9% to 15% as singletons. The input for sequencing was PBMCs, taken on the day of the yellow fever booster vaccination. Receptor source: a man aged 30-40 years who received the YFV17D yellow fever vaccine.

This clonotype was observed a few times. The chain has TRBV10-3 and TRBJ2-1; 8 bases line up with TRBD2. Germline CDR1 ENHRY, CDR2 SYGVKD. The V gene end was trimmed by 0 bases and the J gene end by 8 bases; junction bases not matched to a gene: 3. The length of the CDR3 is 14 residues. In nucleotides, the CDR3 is TGTGCCATCAGTGAGTCATTAGCGGGACATGAGCAGTTCTTC. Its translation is CAISESLAGHEQFF.

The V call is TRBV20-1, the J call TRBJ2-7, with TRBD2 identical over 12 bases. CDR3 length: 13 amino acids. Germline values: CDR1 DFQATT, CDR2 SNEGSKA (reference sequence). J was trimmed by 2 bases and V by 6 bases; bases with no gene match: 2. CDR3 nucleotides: TGCAGTGCAACTAGCGGGGGGCCCTACGAGCAGTACTTC. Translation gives CSATSGGPYEQYF.

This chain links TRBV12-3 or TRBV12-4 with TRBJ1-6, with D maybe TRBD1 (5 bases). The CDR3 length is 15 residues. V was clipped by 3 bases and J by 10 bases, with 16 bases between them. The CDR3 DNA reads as TGTGCCAGCAGTTTTCACCAGGGAATCGACTCACCCCTCCACTTT. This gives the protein CASSFHQGIDSPLHF.

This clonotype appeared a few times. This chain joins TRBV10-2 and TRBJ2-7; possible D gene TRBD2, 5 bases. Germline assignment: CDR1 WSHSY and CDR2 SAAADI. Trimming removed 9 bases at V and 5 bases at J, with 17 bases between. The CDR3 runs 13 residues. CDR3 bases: TGCGCCAGTAGGACTGCTAATACCAACGAGCAGTACTTC. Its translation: CASRTANTNEQYF.

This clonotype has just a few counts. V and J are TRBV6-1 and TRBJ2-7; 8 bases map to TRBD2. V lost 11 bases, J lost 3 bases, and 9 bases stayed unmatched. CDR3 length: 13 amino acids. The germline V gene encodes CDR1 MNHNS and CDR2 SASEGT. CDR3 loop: CASGAGGFYEQYF. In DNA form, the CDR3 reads TGTGCCTCCGGGGCGGGGGGTTTCTACGAGCAGTACTTC.

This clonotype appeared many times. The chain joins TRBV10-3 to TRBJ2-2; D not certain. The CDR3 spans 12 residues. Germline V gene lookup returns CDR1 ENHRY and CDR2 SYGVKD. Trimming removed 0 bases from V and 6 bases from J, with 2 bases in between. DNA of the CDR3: TGTGCCATCAGTGAGTCCTCCGGGGAGCTGTTTTTT. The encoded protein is CAISESSGELFF.

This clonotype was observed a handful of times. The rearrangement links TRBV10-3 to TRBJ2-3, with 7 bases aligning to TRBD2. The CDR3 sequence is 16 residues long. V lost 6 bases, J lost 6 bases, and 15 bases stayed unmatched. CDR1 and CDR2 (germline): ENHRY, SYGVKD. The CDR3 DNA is TGTGCCATCAGAGTCTTCGCGGGAGTTGGGTTGGATACGCAGTATTTT. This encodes CAIRVFAGVGLDTQYF.

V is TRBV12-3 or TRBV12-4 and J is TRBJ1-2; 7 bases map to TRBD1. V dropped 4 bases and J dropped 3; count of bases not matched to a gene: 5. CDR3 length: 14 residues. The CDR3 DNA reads TGTGCCAGCAGTTACAGGGGCCGAGACTATGGCTACACCTTC. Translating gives CASSYRGRDYGYTF.

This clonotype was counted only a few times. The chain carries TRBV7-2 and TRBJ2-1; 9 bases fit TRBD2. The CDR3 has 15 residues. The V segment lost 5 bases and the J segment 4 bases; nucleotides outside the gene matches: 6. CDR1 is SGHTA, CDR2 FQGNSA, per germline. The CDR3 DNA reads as TGTGCCAGCAGCCCCTCTAGCGGGGAGTACAATGAGCAGTTCTTC. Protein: CASSPSSGEYNEQFF.

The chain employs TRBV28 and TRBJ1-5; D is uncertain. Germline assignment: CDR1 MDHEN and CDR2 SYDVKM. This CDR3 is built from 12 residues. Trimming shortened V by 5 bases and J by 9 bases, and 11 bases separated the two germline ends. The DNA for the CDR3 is TGTGCCAGCAGTACCCTTCGTAGGCCCCAGCATTTT. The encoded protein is CASSTLRRPQHF.

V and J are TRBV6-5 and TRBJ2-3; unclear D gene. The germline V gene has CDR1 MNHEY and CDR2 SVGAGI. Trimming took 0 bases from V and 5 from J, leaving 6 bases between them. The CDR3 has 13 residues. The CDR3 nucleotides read TGTGCCAGCAGTTACTCCTCGGAAGATACGCAGTATTTT. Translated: CASSYSSEDTQYF.

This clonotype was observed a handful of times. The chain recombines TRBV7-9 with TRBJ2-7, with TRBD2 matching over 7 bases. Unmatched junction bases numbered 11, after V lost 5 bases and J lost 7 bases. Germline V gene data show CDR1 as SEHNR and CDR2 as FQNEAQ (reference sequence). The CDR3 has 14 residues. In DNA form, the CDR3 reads TGTGCCAGCAGCCCTAGCGGCCAAAGGAAAGAGCAGTACTTC. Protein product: CASSPSGQRKEQYF.

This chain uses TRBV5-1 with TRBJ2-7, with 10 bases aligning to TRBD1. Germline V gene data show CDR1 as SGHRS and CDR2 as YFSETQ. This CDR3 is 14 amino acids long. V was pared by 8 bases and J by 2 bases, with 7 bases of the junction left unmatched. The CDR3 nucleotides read TGCGCCAGTAGGACAGGGGGTTTTCCCTACGAGCAGTACTTC. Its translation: CASRTGGFPYEQYF.

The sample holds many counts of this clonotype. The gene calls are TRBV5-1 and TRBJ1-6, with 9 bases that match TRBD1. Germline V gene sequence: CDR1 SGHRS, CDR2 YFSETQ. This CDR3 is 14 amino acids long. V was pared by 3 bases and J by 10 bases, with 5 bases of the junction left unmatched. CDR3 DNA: TGCGCCAGCAGCTCACAGGGGGCTGGATCACCCCTCCACTTT. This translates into CASSSQGAGSPLHF.

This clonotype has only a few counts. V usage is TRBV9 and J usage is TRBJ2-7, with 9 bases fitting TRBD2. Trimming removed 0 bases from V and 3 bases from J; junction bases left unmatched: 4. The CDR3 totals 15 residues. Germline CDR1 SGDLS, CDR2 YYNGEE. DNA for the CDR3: TGTGCCAGCAGCGTAGATAGCGGGAGTGTCTACGAGCAGTACTTC. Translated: CASSVDSGSVYEQYF.